This passage covers 14 T cell receptor beta chains from one sample sequenced in a study of cytomegalovirus exposure and HLA in healthy donors. The PCR employed 60 Vbeta primers together with 13 Jbeta primers. Using immunoSEQ multiplex PCR, the repertoire was profiled, and TCRdb retains in-frame clones only, with some absent. The sample lists 150,000 to 200,000 clones, approximately 79% seen once, with around 6.8% in the top ten. The sequenced material came from PBMCs. These receptors were collected from a man aged 40-55 years in good health and CMV-seropositive.

The chain is built from TRBV30 and TRBJ1-1; possibly TRBD1 for D (6 bases). Germline loops: CDR1 GTSNPN, CDR2 SVGIG (reference sequence). V lost 3 bases, J lost 10 bases, and 15 bases lay in between. This CDR3 spans 12 amino acids. CDR3 region: CAWSPTGGGAFF. The CDR3 DNA reads TGTGCCTGGAGCCCTACGGGGGGCGGAGCTTTCTTT. The variable domain in full, with the rest retrieved from reference TRBV30 and TRBJ1-1, is SQTIHQWPATLVQPVGSPLSLECTVEGTSNPNLYWYRQAAGRGLQLLFYSVGIGQISSEVPQNLSASRPQDRQFILSSKKLLLSDSGFYLCAWSPTGGGAFFGQGTRLTVV.

V and J are TRBV5-4 and TRBJ1-6; D unresolved. Germline V lookup: CDR1 SGHNT, CDR2 YYREEE (reference sequence). CDR3 length: 17 residues. Between the trimmed V and J ends, which lost 5 bases and 2 bases, there was a span of 17 bases. DNA for the CDR3: TGTGCCAGCAGTCTCGGGATCCCGGACGCCTATAATTCACCCCTCCACTTT. This sequence encodes CASSLGIPDAYNSPLHF.

Concerning this clone itself: Compared with germline, one end of the junction differs, possibly owing to a read error. The chain links TRBV5-1 to TRBJ1-6; TRBD1 agrees at 10 bases. The germline gives CDR1 SGHRS, CDR2 YFSETQ. This CDR3 has 18 residues. This CDR3 reads CASKSGQGLDSHNSPLHF. CDR3 nucleotides: TGCGCCAGCAAGTCGGGACAGGGGCTTGACTCCCATAATTCACCCCTCCACTTT.

This chain joins TRBV6-1 and TRBJ2-7; D gene ambiguous. Trimming pared 5 bases from V and 2 bases from J, leaving 16 bases between. There are 15 residues in the CDR3. Germline V CDR1 and CDR2: MNHNS, SASEGT. The CDR3 DNA reads as TGTGCCAGCAGTCCGCCTCTAGTCCGCACCTACGAGCAGTACTTC. This sequence encodes CASSPPLVRTYEQYF.

The chain uses TRBV7-2 and TRBJ2-1; a possible D gene is TRBD1 (6 bases). Germline V gene sequence: CDR1 SGHTA, CDR2 FQGNSA. This CDR3 has 15 residues. The V end was cut by 2 bases, the J end by 6 bases, with 14 bases between. CDR3 protein: CASSLLGGTFNEQFF. The CDR3 DNA reads TGTGCCAGCAGCTTATTAGGGGGTACGTTCAATGAGCAGTTCTTC.

The sample holds a few counts of this clone. The V call is TRBV7-2, the J call TRBJ2-3; D perhaps matches TRBD1 (5 bases). V lost 5 bases and J 6 bases, leaving 6 bases between the germline ends. This CDR3 has 11 residues. CDR1 SGHTA and CDR2 FQGNSA come from the germline V gene. The CDR3 reads CASSAGDTQYF. CDR3 nucleotides: TGTGCCAGCAGCGCAGGGGATACGCAGTATTTT.

The V and J genes are TRBV2 and TRBJ2-1; weak D call: TRBD1 (7 bases). Germline lookup yields CDR1 SNHLY and CDR2 FYNNEI. Trimming took 8 bases from V and 8 from J, leaving 22 bases between them. The CDR3 is 15 residues long. This chain's CDR3 is CASGGGDSPGHEQFF. The CDR3 nucleotides read TGTGCCAGCGGGGGCGGGGACAGTCCGGGCCATGAGCAGTTCTTC.

Remarks on this clone: Compared with germline, one end of the junction differs, possibly owing to a read error. The rearrangement links TRBV7-9 to TRBJ2-7; D unclear. The CDR3 contains 11 residues. Germline V CDR1 and CDR2: SEHNR, FQNEAQ (reference sequence). CDR3 in amino acids: CSSSLNREQYF. Written as DNA, the CDR3 is TGTTCCAGCAGCTTAAACCGGGAGCAGTACTTC.

This chain uses TRBV4-1 with TRBJ1-2; 9 bases are shared with TRBD1. Germline V lookup: CDR1 MGHRA, CDR2 YSYEKL. This CDR3 region has 17 residues. V shed 3 bases and J 6 bases; nucleotides not matched to a gene: 14. The CDR3 DNA sequence: TGCGCCAGCAGCCAGCTACCGGGACAGGGAATTTATGATGGCTACACCTTC. Its translation: CASSQLPGQGIYDGYTF.

This clone was counted a few times. The J gene is TRBJ2-1, the V gene TRBV2, with a weak D call TRBD1 (6 bases). This CDR3 is built from 16 residues. The V and J ends lost 6 bases and 0 bases respectively, with 15 bases between them. Germline V gene data show CDR1 as SNHLY and CDR2 as FYNNEI. The CDR3 reads CASRGEGQSSYNEQFF. Written as DNA, the CDR3 is TGTGCCAGCAGGGGGGAAGGACAGTCCTCCTACAATGAGCAGTTCTTC.

The chain recombines TRBV2 with TRBJ2-5, with 14 bases lining up with TRBD2. Trimming removed 6 bases from V and 2 bases from J; junction bases left unmatched: 5. The CDR3 extends over 16 amino acids. Germline values: CDR1 SNHLY, CDR2 FYNNEI. CDR3 protein: CASSRGLAGGQETQYF. The DNA for the CDR3 is TGTGCCAGCAGCCGTGGACTAGCGGGAGGACAAGAGACCCAGTACTTC.

The chain combines TRBV6-6 with TRBJ1-2; 10 nucleotides match TRBD1. V shed 2 bases, J shed 6 bases, and the junction held 3 bases outside the gene matches. Germline CDR1 MNHNY, CDR2 SVGAGI (reference sequence). The CDR3 sequence is 14 residues long. The CDR3 reads CASSYRDRGDGYTF. CDR3 in DNA: TGTGCCAGCAGTTACCGGGACAGGGGAGATGGCTACACCTTC.

This clone was recorded only once. This chain connects TRBV9 to TRBJ1-3; D gene ambiguous. This CDR3 contains 18 residues. The germline CDR1 and CDR2 sequences are SGDLS and YYNGEE. V lost 0 bases and J lost 3, with 19 bases in between. DNA for the CDR3: TGTGCCAGCAGCGTAGTGGGCTCAGGCGGGTCCCGTGGAAACACCATATATTTT. Amino acid sequence: CASSVVGSGGSRGNTIYF.

This sequence joins TRBV7-2 and TRBJ2-5; maybe TRBD2 (5 bases). Germline V lookup: CDR1 SGHTA, CDR2 FQGNSA. Trimming removed 5 bases at V and 1 base at J, with 14 bases between. The CDR3 spans 15 residues. CDR3 DNA sequence: TGTGCCAGCAGCCCCGGGAAATCGGTCCAAGAGACCCAGTACTTC. Amino acid sequence: CASSPGKSVQETQYF.